The source of this TCR beta chain is a study of blood T cells in healthy people across ages. Primers used in a second PCR of roughly 7 to 12 cycles were a sample-barcoded 5' primer and a J-beta primer mix. TCRdb re-called the 5' RACE reads through MiXCR, storing one row per CDR3 protein. The data show about a million distinct CDR3 sequences, roughly 47% seen once. Germline V gene data show CDR1 as KGHSH and CDR2 as LQKENI. The V and J ends lost 6 bases and 3 bases respectively, with 14 bases between them. The CDR3 runs to 14 residues. The rearrangement uses TRBV18 and TRBJ2-5; D is perhaps TRBD1 (5 bases). The sample taken for sequencing was blood. This receptor was taken from an older woman in good health. CDR3 in amino acids: CASSRTLGEETQYF. The CDR3, as DNA: TGTGCCAGCTCGCGGACCCTAGGGGAAGAGACCCAGTACTTC.